Sequencing of this T cell receptor beta chain was carried out in a study of read filtering for tumor transcriptome and immune sequencing. There are 15 residues in the CDR3. Germline loops: CDR1 MNHNY, CDR2 SVGAGI (reference sequence). The V end lost 5 bases, the J end lost 0 bases, and 11 bases lay between the germline ends. This library used roughly 400 ng RNA and molecular barcoded adaptors spanning alpha/delta and beta/gamma chains. TCRdb passed the reads through MiXCR, listing each CDR3 protein once. The table has around 50,000 distinct CDR3 sequences, about 12% seen once. V is TRBV6-6 and J is TRBJ1-3; possible D gene TRBD1, 5 bases. The clonotype originates from a donor over 35 with multiple myeloma. Sequenced input: a population of CD138-negative cells sorted from bone marrow. The CDR3 DNA reads TGTGCCAGCAGTGAACAGGAACCCTCTGGAAACACCATATATTTT. Residues: CASSEQEPSGNTIYF.